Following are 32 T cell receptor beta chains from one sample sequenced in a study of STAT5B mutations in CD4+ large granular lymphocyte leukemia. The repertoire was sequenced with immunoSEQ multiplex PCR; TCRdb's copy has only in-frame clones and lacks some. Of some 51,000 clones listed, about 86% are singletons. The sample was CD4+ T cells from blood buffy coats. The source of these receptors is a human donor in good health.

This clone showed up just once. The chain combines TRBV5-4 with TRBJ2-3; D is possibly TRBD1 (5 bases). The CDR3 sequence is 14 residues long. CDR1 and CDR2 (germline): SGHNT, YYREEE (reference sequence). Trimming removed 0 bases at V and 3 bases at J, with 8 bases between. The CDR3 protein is CASSLEGVTDTQYF. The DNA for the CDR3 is TGTGCCAGCAGCTTGGAAGGGGTGACAGATACGCAGTATTTT.

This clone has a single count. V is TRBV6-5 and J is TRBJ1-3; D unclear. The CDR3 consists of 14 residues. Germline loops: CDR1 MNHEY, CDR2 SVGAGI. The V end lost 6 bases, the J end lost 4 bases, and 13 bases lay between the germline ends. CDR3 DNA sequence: TGTGCCAGCAGCTCGCCTAATGGGGGAAACACCATATATTTT. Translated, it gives CASSSPNGGNTIYF.

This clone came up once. The chain's CDR3 is CASSYSGQGHADTQYF. CDR3 bases: TGTGCCAGCAGTTACTCGGGACAGGGTCATGCAGATACGCAGTATTTT. The chain links TRBV6-5 to TRBJ2-3, with 9 positions matching TRBD1. Germline V gives CDR1 MNHEY, CDR2 SVGAGI. J gave up 4 bases and V 0 bases, and 5 bases lay outside the gene matches. The CDR3 is 16 residues long.

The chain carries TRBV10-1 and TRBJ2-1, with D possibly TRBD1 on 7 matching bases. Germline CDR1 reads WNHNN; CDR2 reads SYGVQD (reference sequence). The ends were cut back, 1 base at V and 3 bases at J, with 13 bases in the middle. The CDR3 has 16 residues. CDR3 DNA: TGCGCCAGCAGTGAGTGGGGGAGGACAGGCTACAATGAGCAGTTCTTC. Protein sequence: CASSEWGRTGYNEQFF.

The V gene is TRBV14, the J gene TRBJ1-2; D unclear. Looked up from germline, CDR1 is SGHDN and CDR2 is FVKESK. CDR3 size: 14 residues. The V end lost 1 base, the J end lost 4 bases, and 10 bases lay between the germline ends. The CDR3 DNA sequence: TGTGCCAGCAGCCAAGTGTCACAGCTCTATGGCTACACCTTC. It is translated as CASSQVSQLYGYTF.

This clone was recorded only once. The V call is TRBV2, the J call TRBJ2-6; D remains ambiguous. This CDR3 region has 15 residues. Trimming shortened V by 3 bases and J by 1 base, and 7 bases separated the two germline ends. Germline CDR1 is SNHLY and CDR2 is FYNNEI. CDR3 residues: CASSEDGSGANVLTF. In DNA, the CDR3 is TGTGCCAGCAGTGAGGACGGTTCTGGGGCCAACGTCCTGACTTTC. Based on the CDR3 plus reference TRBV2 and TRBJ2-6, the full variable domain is EPEVTQTPSHQVTQMGQEVILRCVPISNHLYFYWYRQILGQKVEFLVSFYNNEISEKSEIFDDQFSVERPDGSNFTLKIRSTKLEDSAMYFCASSEDGSGANVLTFGAGSRLTVL.

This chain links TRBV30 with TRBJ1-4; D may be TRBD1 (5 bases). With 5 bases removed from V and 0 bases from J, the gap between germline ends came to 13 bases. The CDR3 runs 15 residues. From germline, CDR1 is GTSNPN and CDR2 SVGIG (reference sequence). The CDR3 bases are TGTGCCTGGCGGCGGGGGGTCCCAACTAATGAAAAACTGTTTTTT. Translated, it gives CAWRRGVPTNEKLFF.

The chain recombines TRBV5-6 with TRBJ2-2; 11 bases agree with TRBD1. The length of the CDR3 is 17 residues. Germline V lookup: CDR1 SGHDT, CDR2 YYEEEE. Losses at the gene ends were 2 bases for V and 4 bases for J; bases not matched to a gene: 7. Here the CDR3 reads CASSLIGQGAGTGELFF. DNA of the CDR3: TGTGCCAGCAGCTTAATTGGACAGGGGGCTGGCACCGGGGAGCTGTTTTTT.

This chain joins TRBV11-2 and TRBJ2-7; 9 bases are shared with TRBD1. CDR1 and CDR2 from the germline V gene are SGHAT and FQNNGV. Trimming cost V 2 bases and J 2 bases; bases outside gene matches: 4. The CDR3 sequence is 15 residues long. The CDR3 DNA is TGTGCCAGCAGCTTATCGGACAGGGGTCCCTACGAGCAGTACTTC. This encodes CASSLSDRGPYEQYF.

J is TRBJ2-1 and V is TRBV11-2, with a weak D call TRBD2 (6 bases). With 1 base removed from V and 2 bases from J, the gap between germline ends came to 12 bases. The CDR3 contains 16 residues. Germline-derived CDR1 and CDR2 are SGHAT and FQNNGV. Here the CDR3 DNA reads TGTGCCAGCAGCTTAGTGGGACCGGGAGCCTACAATGAGCAGTTCTTC. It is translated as CASSLVGPGAYNEQFF.

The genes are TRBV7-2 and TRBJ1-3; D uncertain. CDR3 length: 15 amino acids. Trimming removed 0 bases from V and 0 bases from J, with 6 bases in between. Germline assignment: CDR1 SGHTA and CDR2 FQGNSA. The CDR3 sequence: CASSLARISGNTIYF. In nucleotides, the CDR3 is TGTGCCAGCAGCTTAGCCCGGATCTCTGGAAACACCATATATTTT.

DNA of the CDR3: TGTGCCAGCAGGTCTACAGGGCTTGACTATGGCTACACCTTC. The encoded protein is CASRSTGLDYGYTF. The chain uses TRBV28 and TRBJ1-2, with D perhaps TRBD1 (6 bases). Germline values: CDR1 MDHEN, CDR2 SYDVKM. V lost 6 bases to trimming and J lost 3 bases, with 14 bases between them. The CDR3 is made up of 14 amino acids.

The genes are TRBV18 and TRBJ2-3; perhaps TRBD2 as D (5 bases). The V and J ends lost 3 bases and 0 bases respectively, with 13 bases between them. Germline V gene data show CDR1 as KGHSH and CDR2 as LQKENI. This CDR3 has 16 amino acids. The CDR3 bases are TGTGCCAGCTCACCTCAAGAACTAGGGAGCACAGATACGCAGTATTTT. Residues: CASSPQELGSTDTQYF.

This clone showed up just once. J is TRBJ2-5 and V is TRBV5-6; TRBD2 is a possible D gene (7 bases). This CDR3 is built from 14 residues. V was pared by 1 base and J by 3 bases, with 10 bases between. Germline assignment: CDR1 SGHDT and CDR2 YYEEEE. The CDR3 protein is CASSLRGGKETQYF. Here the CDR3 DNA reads TGTGCCAGCAGCTTGAGGGGGGGCAAAGAGACCCAGTACTTC.

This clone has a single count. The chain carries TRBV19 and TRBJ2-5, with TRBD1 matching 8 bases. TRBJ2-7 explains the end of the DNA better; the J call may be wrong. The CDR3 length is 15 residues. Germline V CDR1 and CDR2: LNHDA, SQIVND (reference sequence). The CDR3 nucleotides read TGTGCCAGTAGTCAAACAGGGGGGCTCTCCTACGAGCAGTACTTC. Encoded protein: CASSQTGGLSYEQYF.

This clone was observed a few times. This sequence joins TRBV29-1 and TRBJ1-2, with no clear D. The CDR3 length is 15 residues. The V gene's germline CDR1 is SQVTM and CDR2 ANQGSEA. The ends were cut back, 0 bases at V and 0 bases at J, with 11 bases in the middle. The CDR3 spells CSVEEEGVANYGYTF. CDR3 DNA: TGCAGCGTTGAAGAGGAGGGAGTAGCTAACTATGGCTACACCTTC.

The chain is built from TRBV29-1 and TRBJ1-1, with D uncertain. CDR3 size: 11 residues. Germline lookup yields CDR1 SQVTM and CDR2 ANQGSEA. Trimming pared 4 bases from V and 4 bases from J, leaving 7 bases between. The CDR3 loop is CSVGRSTEAFF. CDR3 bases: TGCAGCGTTGGCCGGAGCACTGAAGCTTTCTTT.

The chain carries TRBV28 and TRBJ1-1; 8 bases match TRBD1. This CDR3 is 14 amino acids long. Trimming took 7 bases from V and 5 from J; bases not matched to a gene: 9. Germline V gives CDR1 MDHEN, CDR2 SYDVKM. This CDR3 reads CASTSGQGGTEAFF. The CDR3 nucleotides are TGTGCCAGCACCTCCGGACAGGGTGGGACTGAAGCTTTCTTT.

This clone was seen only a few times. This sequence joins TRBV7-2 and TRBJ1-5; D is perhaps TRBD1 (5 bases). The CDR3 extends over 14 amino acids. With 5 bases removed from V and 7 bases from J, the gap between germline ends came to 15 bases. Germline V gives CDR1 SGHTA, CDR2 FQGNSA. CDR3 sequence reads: CASSPGGGDQPQHF. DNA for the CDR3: TGTGCCAGCAGCCCGGGCGGGGGGGACCAGCCCCAGCATTTT.

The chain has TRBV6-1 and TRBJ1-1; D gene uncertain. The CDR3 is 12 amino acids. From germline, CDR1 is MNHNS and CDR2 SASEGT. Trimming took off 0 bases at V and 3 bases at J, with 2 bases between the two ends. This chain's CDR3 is CASSEADTEAFF. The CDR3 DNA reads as TGTGCCAGCAGTGAAGCTGACACTGAAGCTTTCTTT.

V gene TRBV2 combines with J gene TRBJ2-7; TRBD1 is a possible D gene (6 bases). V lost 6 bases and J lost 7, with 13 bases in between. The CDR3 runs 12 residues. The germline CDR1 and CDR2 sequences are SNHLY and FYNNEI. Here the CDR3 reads CASSQAGVEQYF. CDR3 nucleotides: TGTGCCAGCAGCCAAGCAGGGGTTGAGCAGTACTTC. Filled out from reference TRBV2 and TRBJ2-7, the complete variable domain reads EPEVTQTPSHQVTQMGQEVILRCVPISNHLYFYWYRQILGQKVEFLVSFYNNEISEKSEIFDDQFSVERPDGSNFTLKIRSTKLEDSAMYFCASSQAGVEQYFGPGTRLTVT.

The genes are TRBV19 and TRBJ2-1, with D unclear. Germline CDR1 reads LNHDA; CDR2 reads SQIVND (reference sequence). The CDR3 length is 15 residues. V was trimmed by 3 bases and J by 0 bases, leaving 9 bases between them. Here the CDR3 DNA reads TGTGCCAGTAGTATGGGCTTAAACTCCTACAATGAGCAGTTCTTC. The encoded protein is CASSMGLNSYNEQFF.

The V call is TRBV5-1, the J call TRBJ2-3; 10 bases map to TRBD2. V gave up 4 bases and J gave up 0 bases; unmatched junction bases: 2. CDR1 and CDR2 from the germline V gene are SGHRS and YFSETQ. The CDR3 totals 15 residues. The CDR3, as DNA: TGCGCCAGCAGCGAACTAGCGGGGAGCACAGATACGCAGTATTTT. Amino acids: CASSELAGSTDTQYF. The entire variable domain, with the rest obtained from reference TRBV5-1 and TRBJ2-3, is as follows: KAGVTQTPRYLIKTRGQQVTLSCSPISGHRSVSWYQQTPGQGLQFLFEYFSETQRNKGNFPGRFSGRQFSNSRSEMNVSTLELGDSALYLCASSELAGSTDTQYFGPGTRLTVL.

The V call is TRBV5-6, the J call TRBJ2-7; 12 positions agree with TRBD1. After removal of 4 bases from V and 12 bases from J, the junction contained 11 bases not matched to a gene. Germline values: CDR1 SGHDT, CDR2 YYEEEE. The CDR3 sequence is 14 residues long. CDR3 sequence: CASSPWDRGQFGYF. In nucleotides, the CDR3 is TGTGCCAGCAGCCCGTGGGACAGGGGGCAGTTTGGGTACTTC. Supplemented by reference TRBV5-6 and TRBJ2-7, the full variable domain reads DAGVTQSPTHLIKTRGQQVTLRCSPKSGHDTVSWYQQALGQGPQFIFQYYEEEERQRGNFPDRFSGHQFPNYSSELNVNALLLGDSALYLCASSPWDRGQFGYFGPGTRLTVT.

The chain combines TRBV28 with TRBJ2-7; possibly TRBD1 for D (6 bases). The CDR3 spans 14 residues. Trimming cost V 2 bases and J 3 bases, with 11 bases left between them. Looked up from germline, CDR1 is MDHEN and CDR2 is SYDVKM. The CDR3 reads CASSLVRGSYEQYF. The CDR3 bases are TGTGCCAGCAGTTTAGTCAGGGGCAGCTACGAGCAGTACTTC.

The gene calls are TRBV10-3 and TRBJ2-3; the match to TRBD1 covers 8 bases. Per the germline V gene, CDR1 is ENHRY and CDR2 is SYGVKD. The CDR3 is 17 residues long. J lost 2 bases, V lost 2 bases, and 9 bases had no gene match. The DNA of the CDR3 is TGTGCCATCAGTGAGGCCAGCAGGACAGGGTTCACAGATACGCAGTATTTT. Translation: CAISEASRTGFTDTQYF.

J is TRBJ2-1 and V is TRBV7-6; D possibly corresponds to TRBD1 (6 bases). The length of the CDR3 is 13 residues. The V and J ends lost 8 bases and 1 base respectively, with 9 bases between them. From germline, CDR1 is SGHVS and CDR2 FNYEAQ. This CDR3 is CASGGPSYNEQFF. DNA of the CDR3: TGTGCCAGCGGGGGCCCTTCCTACAATGAGCAGTTCTTC.

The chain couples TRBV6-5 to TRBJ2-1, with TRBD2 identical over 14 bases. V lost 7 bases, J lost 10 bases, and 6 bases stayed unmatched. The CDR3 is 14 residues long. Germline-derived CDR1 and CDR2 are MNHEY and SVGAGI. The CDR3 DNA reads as TGTGCCAGCACAAGACTAGCGGGAGGGGTGGAGCAGTTCTTC. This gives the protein CASTRLAGGVEQFF.

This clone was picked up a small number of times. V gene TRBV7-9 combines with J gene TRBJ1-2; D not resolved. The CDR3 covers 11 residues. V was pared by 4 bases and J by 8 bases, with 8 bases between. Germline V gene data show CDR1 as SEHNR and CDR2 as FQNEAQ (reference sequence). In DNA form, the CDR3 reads TGTGCCAGCAGCTCCTTGGTGGGCTACACCTTC. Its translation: CASSSLVGYTF.

For the CDR3, the DNA is TGTGCCAGCAGTGGGACAGGTGGTGAAAAACTGTTTTTT. This gives the protein CASSGTGGEKLFF. V is TRBV6-6 and J is TRBJ1-4; the match to TRBD1 covers 8 bases. CDR1 MNHNY and CDR2 SVGAGI come from the germline V gene (reference sequence). The CDR3 is made up of 13 amino acids. J gave up 7 bases and V 5 bases, and 3 bases lay outside the gene matches.

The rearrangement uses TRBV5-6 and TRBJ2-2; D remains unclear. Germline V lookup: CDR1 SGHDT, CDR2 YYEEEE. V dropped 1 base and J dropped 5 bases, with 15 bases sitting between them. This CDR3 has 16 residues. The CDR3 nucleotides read TGTGCCAGCAGCTTGATTAGGAAAGGCTGGACCGGGGAGCTGTTTTTT. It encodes CASSLIRKGWTGELFF.

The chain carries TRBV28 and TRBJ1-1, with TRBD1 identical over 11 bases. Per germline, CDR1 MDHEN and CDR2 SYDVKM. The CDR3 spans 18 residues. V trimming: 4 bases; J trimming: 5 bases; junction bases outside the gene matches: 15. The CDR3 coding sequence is TGTGCCAGCAGTTCTAATCCTTGGGACAGGGGGGCAGGTACTGAAGCTTTCTTT. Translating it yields CASSSNPWDRGAGTEAFF. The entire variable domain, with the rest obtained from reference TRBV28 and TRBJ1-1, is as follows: DVKVTQSSRYLVKRTGEKVFLECVQDMDHENMFWYRQDPGLGLRLIYFSYDVKMKEKGDIPEGYSVSREKKERFSLILESASTNQTSMYLCASSSNPWDRGAGTEAFFGQGTRLTVV.